The subject of this entry is one T cell receptor (beta chain). Its cognate antigen is unknown. The CDR3 contains 15 residues. In germline, CDR1 is LGHDT, CDR2 YNNKEL (reference sequence). V lost 2 bases and J lost 2, with 13 bases in between. TCRdb itself ran the 5' RACE reads through MiXCR, one entry per CDR3 protein. Of some 1,700,000 distinct CDR3 sequences in the sample, more than 30% are singletons; the top ten hold around 0.3%. This specimen belongs to a study of identical twins. Study-level points and caveats: The more abundant beta clonotypes in cord blood had fewer insertions, and memory repertoires did not show this.

Sequencing was done on a sample of cord blood. This chain links TRBV3-1 with TRBJ2-7; the D is unclear. The sequence was collected from a newborn girl in good health. The CDR3 spells CASSQRRAGPYEQYF. The CDR3 DNA reads as TGTGCCAGCAGCCAAAGAAGGGCCGGTCCCTACGAGCAGTACTTC.